Listed here are 6 T cell receptor beta chains from one sample, sequenced in a study of shared clonotypes between healthy human individuals. Sequencing used immunoSEQ multiplex PCR; TCRdb keeps in-frame clones, though not all of them. Among 2 million or so clones listed, 85% to 95% were seen once. Sequencing used naive CD4+ T cells sorted from blood. Noted subset: CD45RA+ positively selected. These receptors were collected from a man aged 18 to 29 in good health.

The chain joins TRBV10-3 to TRBJ2-1; D might be TRBD2 (5 bases). There are 15 residues in the CDR3. Trimming removed 6 bases from V and 6 bases from J, with 18 bases in between. Germline CDR1 ENHRY, CDR2 SYGVKD. The DNA of the CDR3 is TGTGCCATCAGCGGGAATACTCTCGGCCTCAATGAGCAGTTCTTC. It is translated as CAISGNTLGLNEQFF.

The chain employs TRBV18 and TRBJ1-3; D ambiguous. Trimming took 3 bases from V and 2 from J, leaving 8 bases between them. The CDR3 sequence is 14 residues long. CDR1 and CDR2 from the germline V gene are KGHSH and LQKENI. CDR3 sequence reads: CASSPMEAGNTIYF. CDR3 DNA: TGTGCCAGCTCACCGATGGAGGCTGGAAACACCATATATTTT.

The V gene is TRBV5-6, the J gene TRBJ1-1, with D tentatively TRBD1 (5 bases). CDR1 and CDR2 from the germline V gene are SGHDT and YYEEEE. The CDR3 spans 15 residues. V lost 1 base, J lost 1 base, and 11 bases lay in between. CDR3 amino acids: CASSLWIGANTEAFF. CDR3 bases: TGTGCCAGCAGCTTGTGGATTGGGGCGAACACTGAAGCTTTCTTT.

This chain links TRBV6-5 with TRBJ1-2; 8 bases are shared with TRBD1. V shed 0 bases and J 6 bases; nucleotides not matched to a gene: 6. CDR3 length: 15 amino acids. Germline V gives CDR1 MNHEY, CDR2 SVGAGI. CDR3 sequence reads: CASSYSTGAGDGYTF. CDR3 nucleotides: TGTGCCAGCAGTTACTCGACAGGGGCGGGTGATGGCTACACCTTC.

Worth noting for this clone: Other DNA sequences in the same sample also yield this CDR3. The genes are TRBV11-2 and TRBJ2-1; 10 bases map to TRBD2. The CDR3 length is 15 residues. Germline loops: CDR1 SGHAT, CDR2 FQNNGV. The junction had 1 base not matched to a gene; V was cut back by 2 bases and J by 3 bases. This chain's CDR3 is CASSLTSGNYNEQFF. The CDR3 coding sequence is TGTGCCAGCAGCTTAACTAGCGGGAACTACAATGAGCAGTTCTTC.

The rearrangement uses TRBV11-2 and TRBJ1-2; 8 nucleotides line up with TRBD1. Germline V gene sequence: CDR1 SGHAT, CDR2 FQNNGV. With 4 bases clipped from V and 8 bases from J, the junction kept 9 bases outside the gene matches. CDR3 length: 14 residues. CDR3 loop: CASSSYGTGGGYTF. As DNA, the CDR3 is TGTGCCAGCAGCTCTTACGGGACAGGCGGAGGCTACACCTTC.